The 8 T cell receptor beta chains below all came from one sample that was sequenced in a study of control samples from healthy donors and cancer patients. TCRdb's copy holds only in-frame clones and misses some; the assay was immunoSEQ multiplex PCR. The sample records more than 100,000 clones, 85% to 95% being singletons. The sequencing input was blood. The receptors derive from a young man in good health.

The chain combines TRBV3-1 (or the pseudogene TRBV3-2) with TRBJ1-1; the match to TRBD1 covers 8 bases. The CDR3 has 16 amino acids. J gave up 5 bases and V 1 base, and 9 bases lay outside the gene matches. Germline V gene sequence: CDR1 LGHDT, CDR2 YNNKEL (reference sequence). CDR3 in DNA: TGTGCCAGCAGCCAAGTTAGGACAGGGTCGATGACTGAAGCTTTCTTT. Translating it yields CASSQVRTGSMTEAFF.

CDR3 sequence (DNA): TGTGCCAGCAGCTTAGAGGGGGCGAGGAATTCACCCCTCCACTTT. Amino acids: CASSLEGARNSPLHF. This rearrangement joins TRBV7-9 to TRBJ1-6, with TRBD1 matching 7 bases. Germline V lookup: CDR1 SEHNR, CDR2 FQNEAQ (reference sequence). CDR3 size: 15 residues. V gave up 1 base and J gave up 7 bases; unmatched junction bases: 4.

This sequence joins TRBV19 and TRBJ1-5; D may be TRBD1 (6 bases). This CDR3 spans 13 amino acids. CDR1 LNHDA and CDR2 SQIVND come from the germline V gene (reference sequence). Trimming pared 9 bases from V and 3 bases from J, leaving 12 bases between. CDR3 bases: TGTGCCAGCACTCGGACAGTCAATCAGCCCCAGCATTTT. Translation: CASTRTVNQPQHF.

This clone was observed a few times. V and J are TRBV6-5 and TRBJ1-1; 7 bases are shared with TRBD1. The CDR3 loop spans 15 amino acids. The junction had 6 bases not matched to a gene; V was cut back by 4 bases and J by 1 base. The V gene's germline CDR1 is MNHEY and CDR2 SVGAGI. Here the CDR3 DNA reads TGTGCCAGCAGTTCGACAGGGTACGGGAACACTGAAGCTTTCTTT. Translated: CASSSTGYGNTEAFF.

This clone was detected once. This chain links TRBV19 with TRBJ1-1; 7 bases fit TRBD1. The V segment lost 5 bases and the J segment 1 base; nucleotides outside the gene matches: 4. In germline, CDR1 is LNHDA, CDR2 SQIVND (reference sequence). The CDR3 spans 14 residues. The CDR3: CASSHRGGNTEAFF. DNA of the CDR3: TGTGCCAGTAGTCACAGGGGTGGGAACACTGAAGCTTTCTTT.

A few counts support this clone. This chain uses TRBV12-3 or TRBV12-4 with TRBJ1-2, with 9 bases that match TRBD1. CDR3 length: 13 amino acids. V lost 6 bases to trimming and J lost 8 bases; unmatched junction nucleotides: 7. This CDR3 is CASSRDRAGGYTF. The CDR3 DNA follows: TGTGCCAGCAGCCGGGACAGGGCCGGCGGCTACACCTTC.

This chain connects TRBV5-6 to TRBJ2-7; D unclear. The germline gives CDR1 SGHDT, CDR2 YYEEEE. This CDR3 has 14 amino acids. V shed 1 base and J shed 0 bases, with 8 bases lying between them. The CDR3 region is CASSLYPSSYEQYF. In DNA, the CDR3 is TGTGCCAGCAGCTTGTATCCTAGCTCCTACGAGCAGTACTTC.

The genes are TRBV18 and TRBJ2-7; 7 positions agree with TRBD1. Germline V lookup: CDR1 KGHSH, CDR2 LQKENI. The CDR3 extends over 15 amino acids. The trim removed 3 bases at V and 0 bases at J, leaving 5 bases unmatched. The CDR3 spells CASSPGTEVSYEQYF. CDR3 coding DNA: TGTGCCAGCTCACCGGGGACAGAAGTCTCCTACGAGCAGTACTTC.